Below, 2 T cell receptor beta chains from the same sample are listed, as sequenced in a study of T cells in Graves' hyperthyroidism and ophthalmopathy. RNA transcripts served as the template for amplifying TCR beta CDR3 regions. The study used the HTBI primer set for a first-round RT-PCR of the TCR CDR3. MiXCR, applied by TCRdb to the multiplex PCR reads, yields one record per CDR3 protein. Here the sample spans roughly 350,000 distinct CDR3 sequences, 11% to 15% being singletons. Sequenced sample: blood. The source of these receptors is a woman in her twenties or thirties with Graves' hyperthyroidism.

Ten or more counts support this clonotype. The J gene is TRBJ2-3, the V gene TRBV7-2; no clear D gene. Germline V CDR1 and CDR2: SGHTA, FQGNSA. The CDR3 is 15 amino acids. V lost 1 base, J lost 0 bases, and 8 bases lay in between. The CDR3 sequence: CASSLDYSSTDTQYF. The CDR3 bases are TGTGCCAGCAGCTTAGACTACTCTAGCACAGATACGCAGTATTTT. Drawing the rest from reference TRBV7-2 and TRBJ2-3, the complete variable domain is GAGVSQSPSNKVTEKGKDVELRCDPISGHTALYWYRQSLGQGLEFLIYFQGNSAPDKSGLPSDRFSAERTGGSVSTLTIQRTQQEDSAVYLCASSLDYSSTDTQYFGPGTRLTVL.

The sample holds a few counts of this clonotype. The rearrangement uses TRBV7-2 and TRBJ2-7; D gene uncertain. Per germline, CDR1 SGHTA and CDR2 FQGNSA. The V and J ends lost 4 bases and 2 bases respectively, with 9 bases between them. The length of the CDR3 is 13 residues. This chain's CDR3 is CASSYITAYEQYF. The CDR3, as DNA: TGTGCCAGCAGCTATATAACGGCCTACGAGCAGTACTTC.